Following are 25 T cell receptor beta chains from one sample sequenced in a study of cytomegalovirus exposure and HLA in healthy donors. The data were produced by immunoSEQ multiplex PCR, yet TCRdb's version contains in-frame clones alone and is incomplete. The data hold 130,000 to 150,000 clones, with roughly 87% observed a single time. Sample: PBMCs. The receptors were gathered from a woman younger than 30 in good health and CMV-seropositive.

This clone was observed once. The chain combines TRBV4-1 with TRBJ1-1; D may be TRBD1 (5 bases). This CDR3 is built from 11 residues. Deletions cut 1 base from V and 8 bases from J, with 5 bases between. The germline gives CDR1 MGHRA, CDR2 YSYEKL. CDR3 sequence reads: CASSQGQEAFF. As DNA, the CDR3 is TGCGCCAGCAGCCAAGGACAGGAAGCTTTCTTT.

The CDR3 nucleotides are TGCAGTCTAGGTGGAGATACGCAGTATTTT. Protein sequence: CSLGGDTQYF. The chain recombines TRBV20-1 with TRBJ2-3; D call uncertain. CDR1 and CDR2 (germline): DFQATT, SNEGSKA (reference sequence). The CDR3 length is 10 residues. Trimming shortened V by 8 bases and J by 5 bases, and 8 bases separated the two germline ends.

The V call is TRBV9, the J call TRBJ1-1; D is uncertain. Looked up from germline, CDR1 is SGDLS and CDR2 is YYNGEE. This CDR3 region has 15 residues. V shed 0 bases and J shed 0 bases, with 9 bases lying between them. The CDR3 region is CASSVESRMNTEAFF. CDR3 nucleotide sequence: TGTGCCAGCAGCGTAGAGAGCAGGATGAACACTGAAGCTTTCTTT.

The chain has TRBV10-3 and TRBJ1-4, with 8 bases identical to TRBD1. V lost 2 bases to trimming and J lost 6 bases; unmatched junction nucleotides: 5. The germline V gene encodes CDR1 ENHRY and CDR2 SYGVKD. The CDR3 contains 15 residues. The CDR3, as DNA: TGTGCCATCAGTGAGCAGGGGGCGCGGGATGAAAAACTGTTTTTT. Its translation is CAISEQGARDEKLFF.

J is TRBJ2-1 and V is TRBV10-3; 12 nucleotides match TRBD1. The CDR3 sequence is 15 residues long. Germline V gene sequence: CDR1 ENHRY, CDR2 SYGVKD. Losses at the gene ends were 2 bases for V and 15 bases for J; bases not matched to a gene: 11. CDR3 nucleotide sequence: TGTGCCATCAGTGAGGAAAAGGGACAGGGGGCTACGCGGTTCTTC. The encoded protein is CAISEEKGQGATRFF.

The V gene is TRBV5-4, the J gene TRBJ1-2; TRBD1 agrees at 7 bases. V was clipped by 0 bases and J by 8 bases; unmatched bases: 7. This CDR3 has 14 residues. The germline V gene has CDR1 SGHNT and CDR2 YYREEE (reference sequence). The CDR3 spells CASSLETGQYGYTF. The CDR3 DNA follows: TGTGCCAGCAGCTTGGAGACAGGGCAGTACGGCTACACCTTC.

The chain is built from TRBV28 and TRBJ2-7; the D is unclear. The V gene lost 6 bases and the J gene lost 4 bases, with 10 bases spanning the gap. The CDR3 totals 12 residues. Germline V gene lookup returns CDR1 MDHEN and CDR2 SYDVKM. Here the CDR3 DNA reads TGTGCCAGCAGCATTGACACTTACGAGCAGTACTTC. Amino acid sequence: CASSIDTYEQYF.

The rearrangement links TRBV2 to TRBJ2-5; 10 positions agree with TRBD2. The CDR3 consists of 15 residues. J lost 4 bases, V lost 4 bases, and 6 bases had no gene match. The germline V gene has CDR1 SNHLY and CDR2 FYNNEI. The CDR3 region is CASSVLAGAVETQYF. The CDR3 nucleotides are TGTGCCAGCAGTGTCCTAGCGGGGGCTGTAGAGACCCAGTACTTC.

The chain couples TRBV28 to TRBJ1-1, with 7 nucleotides matching TRBD1. V shed 6 bases, J shed 1 base, and the junction held 8 bases outside the gene matches. CDR3 length: 15 residues. Germline lookup yields CDR1 MDHEN and CDR2 SYDVKM. CDR3 sequence reads: CASRFRGSRNTEAFF. The CDR3 nucleotides read TGTGCCAGCAGGTTCAGGGGGAGTCGGAACACTGAAGCTTTCTTT. The entire variable domain, with the rest obtained from reference TRBV28 and TRBJ1-1, is as follows: DVKVTQSSRYLVKRTGEKVFLECVQDMDHENMFWYRQDPGLGLRLIYFSYDVKMKEKGDIPEGYSVSREKKERFSLILESASTNQTSMYLCASRFRGSRNTEAFFGQGTRLTVV.

This clone has more than one count but fewer than ten. The chain recombines TRBV9 with TRBJ2-7; the D gene is possibly TRBD2 (6 bases). Germline assignment: CDR1 SGDLS and CDR2 YYNGEE. The CDR3 is 13 residues long. The V gene lost 3 bases and the J gene lost 6 bases, with 13 bases spanning the gap. The CDR3 nucleotides are TGTGCCAGCAGCGCGCGACCGGAGGGCGAGCAGTACTTC. Its protein is CASSARPEGEQYF.

The chain joins TRBV2 to TRBJ2-7; 9 bases are a match to TRBD1. CDR3 size: 15 residues. Per germline, CDR1 SNHLY and CDR2 FYNNEI. Losses at the gene ends were 7 bases for V and 4 bases for J; bases not matched to a gene: 11. This CDR3 is CASILEQGARYEQYF. Written as DNA, the CDR3 is TGTGCCAGCATCCTGGAACAGGGGGCGCGGTACGAGCAGTACTTC.

The chain joins TRBV30 to TRBJ1-4; maybe TRBD1 (5 bases). The germline V and J ends were trimmed by 4 bases and 3 bases, with 6 bases remaining between them. The CDR3 runs 12 residues. Germline V gives CDR1 GTSNPN, CDR2 SVGIG (reference sequence). The CDR3 DNA reads TGTGCCTGGACAGGGTCTAATGAAAAACTGTTTTTT. Protein: CAWTGSNEKLFF.

The chain carries TRBV6-1 and TRBJ2-7; D is undetermined. From germline, CDR1 is MNHNS and CDR2 SASEGT. The V and J ends lost 3 bases and 3 bases respectively, with 9 bases between them. The CDR3 covers 13 residues. In DNA form, the CDR3 reads TGTGCCAGCAGTGAGAATGAGATCTACGAGCAGTACTTC. Amino acid sequence: CASSENEIYEQYF.

This clone was seen once. The chain links TRBV6-5 to TRBJ2-7; D unresolved. The germline V gene encodes CDR1 MNHEY and CDR2 SVGAGI. The CDR3 runs to 12 residues. Deletions cut 6 bases from V and 7 bases from J, with 13 bases between. CDR3 DNA sequence: TGTGCCAGCAGCTTAAGTTGGCAGGAGCAGTACTTC. Its protein is CASSLSWQEQYF.

V gene TRBV6-1 combines with J gene TRBJ2-5, with 11 bases aligning to TRBD1. Germline-derived CDR1 and CDR2 are MNHNS and SASEGT. The CDR3 is made up of 15 amino acids. Trimming removed 3 bases from V and 5 bases from J; junction bases left unmatched: 5. The CDR3 sequence: CASSDRTGGQETQYF. The CDR3 DNA follows: TGTGCCAGCAGTGATCGGACAGGGGGCCAGGAGACCCAGTACTTC.

This chain uses TRBV5-1 with TRBJ1-3; D perhaps matches TRBD1 (6 bases). The length of the CDR3 is 16 residues. Germline values: CDR1 SGHRS, CDR2 YFSETQ. V gave up 2 bases and J gave up 0 bases, with 12 bases separating them. The CDR3 DNA reads as TGCGCCAGCAGCTTTACAGGGCCGAGCTCTGGAAACACCATATATTTT. Its protein is CASSFTGPSSGNTIYF. The entire variable domain, with the rest obtained from reference TRBV5-1 and TRBJ1-3, is as follows: KAGVTQTPRYLIKTRGQQVTLSCSPISGHRSVSWYQQTPGQGLQFLFEYFSETQRNKGNFPGRFSGRQFSNSRSEMNVSTLELGDSALYLCASSFTGPSSGNTIYFGEGSWLTVV.

The genes are TRBV12-2 and TRBJ2-7; the table gives TRBD2 as D, unverified against the DNA. TRBV12-2 is shown as a pseudogene. This CDR3 contains 18 residues. CDR3 bases: TGTGCAAGTCGCTTAATGTCACTAGCGGGGGTCTTTTCCTACGAGCAGTACTTC. This gives the protein CASRLMSLAGVFSYEQYF.

This rearrangement joins TRBV7-2 to TRBJ1-1; D unresolved. This CDR3 comprises 15 residues. The V gene lost 3 bases and the J gene lost 1 base, with 12 bases spanning the gap. Germline lookup yields CDR1 SGHTA and CDR2 FQGNSA. CDR3 in amino acids: CASSFRGLSNTEAFF. The CDR3 DNA follows: TGTGCCAGCAGCTTCCGTGGGCTCTCGAACACTGAAGCTTTCTTT.

The genes are TRBV7-8 and TRBJ2-5, with 9 bases that match TRBD2. This CDR3 is built from 15 residues. Germline CDR1 SGHVS, CDR2 FQNEAQ. V lost 1 base to trimming and J lost 3 bases; unmatched junction nucleotides: 3. The CDR3 loop is CASSLVAGVKETQYF. CDR3 in DNA: TGTGCCAGCAGCTTAGTAGCGGGGGTGAAAGAGACCCAGTACTTC.

This sequence joins TRBV9 and TRBJ2-7, with D tentatively TRBD2 (6 bases). The germline V and J ends were trimmed by 1 base and 1 base, with 12 bases remaining between them. Germline loops: CDR1 SGDLS, CDR2 YYNGEE. CDR3 size: 15 residues. In DNA, the CDR3 is TGTGCCAGCAGCGTATCTCCGGGGGATTCCTACGAGCAGTACTTC. This translates into CASSVSPGDSYEQYF.

The chain joins TRBV10-3 to TRBJ1-2, with 10 positions matching TRBD1. The CDR3 runs 13 residues. Germline loops: CDR1 ENHRY, CDR2 SYGVKD. With V trimmed by 10 bases and J by 3 bases, 5 bases remained unmatched. The CDR3 reads CATWDRGDYGYTF. The CDR3, as DNA: TGTGCCACCTGGGACAGGGGAGACTATGGCTACACCTTC.

The genes are TRBV5-1 and TRBJ2-2; 10 nucleotides align to TRBD2. Looked up from germline, CDR1 is SGHRS and CDR2 is YFSETQ. The V segment lost 4 bases and the J segment 6 bases; nucleotides outside the gene matches: 6. The CDR3 has 15 amino acids. The CDR3 DNA is TGCGCCAGCAGCCCAATAGCGGGGGGTTCCGGGGAGCTGTTTTTT. Amino acids: CASSPIAGGSGELFF.

This clone was detected once. The chain carries TRBV5-1 and TRBJ2-5; possibly TRBD1 for D (6 bases). Germline V lookup: CDR1 SGHRS, CDR2 YFSETQ. V dropped 0 bases and J dropped 5 bases, with 14 bases sitting between them. The CDR3 sequence is 15 residues long. Written as DNA, the CDR3 is TGCGCCAGCAGCTTGGTCAGGGGAGACGGGGAGACCCAGTACTTC. Amino acids: CASSLVRGDGETQYF. The full variable domain, its missing parts supplied by reference TRBV5-1 and TRBJ2-5, is KAGVTQTPRYLIKTRGQQVTLSCSPISGHRSVSWYQQTPGQGLQFLFEYFSETQRNKGNFPGRFSGRQFSNSRSEMNVSTLELGDSALYLCASSLVRGDGETQYFGPGTRLLVL.

The CDR3, as DNA: TGCAGCGTTGAAGAAGAGGGCCCCGGAGGTGAAAAACTGTTTTTT. This translates into CSVEEEGPGGEKLFF. The chain carries TRBV29-1 and TRBJ1-4; D uncertain. Trimming removed 0 bases at V and 7 bases at J, with 15 bases between. The CDR3 is 15 amino acids. CDR1 is SQVTM and CDR2 is ANQGSEA in the germline V gene.

V gene TRBV10-3 combines with J gene TRBJ1-1; 7 bases align to TRBD1. Germline V gene sequence: CDR1 ENHRY, CDR2 SYGVKD. This CDR3 has 12 residues. Germline trimming cut 8 bases from V and 3 bases from J; bases unmatched to any gene: 3. The CDR3 spells CAIGDRDTEAFF. CDR3 coding DNA: TGTGCCATCGGAGACAGGGACACTGAAGCTTTCTTT.